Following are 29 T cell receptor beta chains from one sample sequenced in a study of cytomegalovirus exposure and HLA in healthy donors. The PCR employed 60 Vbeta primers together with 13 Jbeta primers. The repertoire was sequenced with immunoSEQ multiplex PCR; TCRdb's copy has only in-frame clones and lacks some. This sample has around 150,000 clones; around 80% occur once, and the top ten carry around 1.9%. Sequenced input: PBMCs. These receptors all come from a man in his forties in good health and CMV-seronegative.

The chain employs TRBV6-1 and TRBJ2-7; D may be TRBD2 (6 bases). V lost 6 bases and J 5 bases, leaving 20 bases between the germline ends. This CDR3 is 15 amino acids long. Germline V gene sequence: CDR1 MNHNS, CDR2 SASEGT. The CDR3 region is CASSHKTTSGNEQYF. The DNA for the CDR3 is TGTGCCAGCAGCCATAAGACGACTAGTGGCAACGAGCAGTACTTC.

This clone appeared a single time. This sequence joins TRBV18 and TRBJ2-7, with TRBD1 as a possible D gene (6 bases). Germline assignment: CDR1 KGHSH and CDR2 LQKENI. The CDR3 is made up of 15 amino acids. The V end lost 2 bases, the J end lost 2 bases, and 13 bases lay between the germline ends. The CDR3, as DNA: TGTGCCAGCTCACCATCTTTGACAGGTGCCTACGAGCAGTACTTC. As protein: CASSPSLTGAYEQYF.

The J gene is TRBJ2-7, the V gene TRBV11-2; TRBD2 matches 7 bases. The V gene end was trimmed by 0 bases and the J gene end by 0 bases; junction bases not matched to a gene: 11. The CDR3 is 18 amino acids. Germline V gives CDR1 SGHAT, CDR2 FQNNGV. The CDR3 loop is CASSLDPSWDYLSYEQYF. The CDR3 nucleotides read TGTGCCAGCAGCTTAGATCCGTCTTGGGACTACCTCTCCTACGAGCAGTACTTC.

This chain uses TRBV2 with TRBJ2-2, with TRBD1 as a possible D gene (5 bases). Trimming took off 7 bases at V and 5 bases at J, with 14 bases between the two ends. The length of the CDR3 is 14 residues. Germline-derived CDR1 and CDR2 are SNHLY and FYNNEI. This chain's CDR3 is CASNVAGQTGELFF. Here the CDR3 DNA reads TGTGCCAGCAATGTGGCAGGGCAAACCGGGGAGCTGTTTTTT.

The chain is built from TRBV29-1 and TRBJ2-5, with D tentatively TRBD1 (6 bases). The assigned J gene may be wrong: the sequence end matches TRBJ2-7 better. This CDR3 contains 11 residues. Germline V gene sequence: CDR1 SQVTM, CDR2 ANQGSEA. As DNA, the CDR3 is TGCAGCGCTAGAGACAGGTACGAGCAGTACTTC. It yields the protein CSARDRYEQYF.

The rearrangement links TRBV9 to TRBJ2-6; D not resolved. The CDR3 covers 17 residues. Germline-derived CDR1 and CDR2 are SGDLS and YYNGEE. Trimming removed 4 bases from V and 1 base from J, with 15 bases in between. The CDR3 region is CASSPPGGRSGANVLTF. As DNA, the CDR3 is TGTGCCAGCAGCCCCCCGGGTGGTAGATCTGGGGCCAACGTCCTGACTTTC.

Here the CDR3 reads CASSLDRGRPANEKLFF. The DNA of the CDR3 is TGTGCCAGCAGCCTTGACAGGGGGCGCCCGGCTAATGAAAAACTGTTTTTT. J is TRBJ1-4 and V is TRBV7-2; TRBD1 aligns across 10 bases. V shed 5 bases and J 3 bases; nucleotides not matched to a gene: 9. Germline loops: CDR1 SGHTA, CDR2 FQGNSA. This CDR3 has 17 residues. The whole variable domain, filled in from reference TRBV7-2 and TRBJ1-4, reads GAGVSQSPSNKVTEKGKDVELRCDPISGHTALYWYRQSLGQGLEFLIYFQGNSAPDKSGLPSDRFSAERTGGSVSTLTIQRTQQEDSAVYLCASSLDRGRPANEKLFFGSGTQLSVL.

The CDR3 is CASSQDPLASSYNEQFF. CDR3 nucleotide sequence: TGTGCCAGCAGCCAAGACCCCCTAGCGAGCTCCTACAATGAGCAGTTCTTC. This chain joins TRBV4-2 and TRBJ2-1; D is perhaps TRBD2 (6 bases). From germline, CDR1 is LGHNA and CDR2 YNFKEQ. There are 17 residues in the CDR3. Trimming removed 0 bases from V and 0 bases from J, with 12 bases in between.

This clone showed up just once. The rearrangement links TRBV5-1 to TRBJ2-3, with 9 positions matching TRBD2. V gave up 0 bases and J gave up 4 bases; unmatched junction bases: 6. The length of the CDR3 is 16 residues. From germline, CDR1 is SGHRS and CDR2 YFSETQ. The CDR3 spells CASSLGLAGIADTQYF. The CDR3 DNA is TGCGCCAGCAGCTTGGGGCTAGCGGGAATCGCAGATACGCAGTATTTT.

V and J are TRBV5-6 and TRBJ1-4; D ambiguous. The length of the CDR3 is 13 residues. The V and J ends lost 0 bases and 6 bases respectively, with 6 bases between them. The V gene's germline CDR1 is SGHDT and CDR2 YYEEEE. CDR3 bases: TGTGCCAGCAGCTTGGAGCGGGATGAAAAACTGTTTTTT. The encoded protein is CASSLERDEKLFF.

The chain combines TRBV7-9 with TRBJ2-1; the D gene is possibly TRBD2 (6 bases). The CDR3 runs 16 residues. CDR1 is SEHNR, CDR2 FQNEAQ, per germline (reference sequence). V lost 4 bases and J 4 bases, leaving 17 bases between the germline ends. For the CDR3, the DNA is TGTGCCAGCAGCTCCCTAGCGCCTGAGGGGTACAATGAGCAGTTCTTC. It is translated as CASSSLAPEGYNEQFF.

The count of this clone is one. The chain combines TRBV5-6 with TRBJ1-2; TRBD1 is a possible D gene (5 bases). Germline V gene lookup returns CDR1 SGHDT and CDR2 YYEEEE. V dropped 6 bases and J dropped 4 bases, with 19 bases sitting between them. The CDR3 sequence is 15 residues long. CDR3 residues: CASNSRATLSYGYTF. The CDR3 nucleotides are TGTGCCAGCAACAGCAGGGCGACTTTGAGCTATGGCTACACCTTC.

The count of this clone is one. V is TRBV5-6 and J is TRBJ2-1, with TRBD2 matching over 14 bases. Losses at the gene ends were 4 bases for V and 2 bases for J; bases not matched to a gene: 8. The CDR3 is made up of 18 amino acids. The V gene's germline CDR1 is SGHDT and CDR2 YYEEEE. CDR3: CASSGTGTSGRPYNEQFF. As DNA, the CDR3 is TGTGCCAGCAGCGGCACCGGGACTAGCGGGAGACCCTACAATGAGCAGTTCTTC.

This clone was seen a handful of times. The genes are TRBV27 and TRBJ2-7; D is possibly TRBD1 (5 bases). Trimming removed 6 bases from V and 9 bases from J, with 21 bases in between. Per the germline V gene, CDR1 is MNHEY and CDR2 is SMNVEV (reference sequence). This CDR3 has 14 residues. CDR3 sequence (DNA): TGTGCCAGCAGAGGGGTGGATGCGAATCATGGGCAGTACTTC. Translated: CASRGVDANHGQYF.

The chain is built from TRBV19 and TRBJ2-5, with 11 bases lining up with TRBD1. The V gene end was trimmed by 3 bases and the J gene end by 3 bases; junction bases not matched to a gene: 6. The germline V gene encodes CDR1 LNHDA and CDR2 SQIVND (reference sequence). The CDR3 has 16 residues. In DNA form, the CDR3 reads TGTGCCAGTAGTATGACTCCGGGACAGGGGGAAGAGACCCAGTACTTC. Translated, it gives CASSMTPGQGEETQYF.

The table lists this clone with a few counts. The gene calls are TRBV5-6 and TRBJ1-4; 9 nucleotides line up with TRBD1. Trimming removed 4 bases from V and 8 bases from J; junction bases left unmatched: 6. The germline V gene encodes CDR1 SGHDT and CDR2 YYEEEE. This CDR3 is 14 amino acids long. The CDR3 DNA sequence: TGTGCCAGCAGCCGGGACAGGGTTCGGGAAAAACTGTTTTTT. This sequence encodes CASSRDRVREKLFF.

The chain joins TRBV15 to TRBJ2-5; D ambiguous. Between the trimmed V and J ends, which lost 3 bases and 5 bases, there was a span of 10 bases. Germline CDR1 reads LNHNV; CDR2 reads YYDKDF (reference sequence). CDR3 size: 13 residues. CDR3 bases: TGTGCCACCAGCAGGTCGTTAGTCGAGACCCAGTACTTC. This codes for CATSRSLVETQYF. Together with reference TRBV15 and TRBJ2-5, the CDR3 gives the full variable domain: DAMVIQNPRYQVTQFGKPVTLSCSQTLNHNVMYWYQQKSSQAPKLLFHYYDKDFNNEADTPDNFQSRRPNTSFCFLDIRSPGLGDTAMYLCATSRSLVETQYFGPGTRLLVL.

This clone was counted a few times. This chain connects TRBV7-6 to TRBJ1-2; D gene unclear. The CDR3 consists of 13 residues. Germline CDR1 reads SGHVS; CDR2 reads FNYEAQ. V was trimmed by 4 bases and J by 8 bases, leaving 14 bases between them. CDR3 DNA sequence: TGTGCCAGCAGCTCCACCCCGGCGGGGGGCTACACCTTC. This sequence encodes CASSSTPAGGYTF. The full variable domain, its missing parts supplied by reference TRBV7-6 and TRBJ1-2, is GAGVSQSPRYKVTKRGQDVALRCDPISGHVSLYWYRQALGQGPEFLTYFNYEAQQDKSGLPNDRFSAERPEGSISTLTIQRTEQRDSAMYRCASSSTPAGGYTFGSGTRLTVV.

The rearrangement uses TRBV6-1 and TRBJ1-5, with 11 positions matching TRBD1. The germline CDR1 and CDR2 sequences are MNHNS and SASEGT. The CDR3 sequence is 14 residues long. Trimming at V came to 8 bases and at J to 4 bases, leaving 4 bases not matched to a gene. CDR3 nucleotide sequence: TGTGCCAGCGGCCGGGACAGGGGGAATCAGCCCCAGCATTTT. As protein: CASGRDRGNQPQHF.

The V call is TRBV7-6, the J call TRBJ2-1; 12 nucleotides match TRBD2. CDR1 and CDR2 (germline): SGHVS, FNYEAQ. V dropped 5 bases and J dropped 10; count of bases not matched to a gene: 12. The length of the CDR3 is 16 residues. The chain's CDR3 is CASSAASGRGASEQFF. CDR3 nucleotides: TGTGCCAGCAGCGCTGCTAGCGGGAGGGGTGCAAGCGAGCAGTTCTTC.

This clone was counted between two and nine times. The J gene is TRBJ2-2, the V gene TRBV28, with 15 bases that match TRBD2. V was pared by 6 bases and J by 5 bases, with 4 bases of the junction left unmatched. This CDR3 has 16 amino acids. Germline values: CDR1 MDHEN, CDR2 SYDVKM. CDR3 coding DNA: TGTGCCAGCAGGGGAGGACTAGCGGGGGGGACCGGGGAGCTGTTTTTT. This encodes CASRGGLAGGTGELFF.

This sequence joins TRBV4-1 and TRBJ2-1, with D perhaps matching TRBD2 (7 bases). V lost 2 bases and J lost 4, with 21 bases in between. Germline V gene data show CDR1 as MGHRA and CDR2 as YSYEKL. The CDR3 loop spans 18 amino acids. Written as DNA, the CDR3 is TGCGCCAGCAGCCAATTGGGGGCGGGAGCCCCTCCTTACAATGAGCAGTTCTTC. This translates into CASSQLGAGAPPYNEQFF.

This CDR3 is CASYPGGNQPQHF. CDR3 nucleotides: TGTGCCAGCTATCCCGGTGGCAATCAGCCCCAGCATTTT. This rearrangement joins TRBV6-6 to TRBJ1-5; no reliable D call. The germline gives CDR1 MNHNY, CDR2 SVGAGI (reference sequence). CDR3 length: 13 amino acids. V was clipped by 8 bases and J by 2 bases, with 10 bases between them.

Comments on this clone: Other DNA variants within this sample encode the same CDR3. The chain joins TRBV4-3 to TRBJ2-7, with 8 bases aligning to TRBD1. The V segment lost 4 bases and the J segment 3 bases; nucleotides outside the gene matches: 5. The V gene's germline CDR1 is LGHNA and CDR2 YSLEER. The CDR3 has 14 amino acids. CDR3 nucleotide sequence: TGCGCCAGCAGCCTCGGACAGGGACGCTACGAGCAGTACTTC. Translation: CASSLGQGRYEQYF.

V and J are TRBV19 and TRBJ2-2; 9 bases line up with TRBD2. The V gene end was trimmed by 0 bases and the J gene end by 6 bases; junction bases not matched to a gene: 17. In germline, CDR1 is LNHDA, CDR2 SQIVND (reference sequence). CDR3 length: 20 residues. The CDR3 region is CASSIDVGVLREGRAGELFF. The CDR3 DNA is TGTGCCAGTAGTATAGATGTAGGAGTTTTGCGGGAGGGCCGAGCCGGGGAGCTGTTTTTT.

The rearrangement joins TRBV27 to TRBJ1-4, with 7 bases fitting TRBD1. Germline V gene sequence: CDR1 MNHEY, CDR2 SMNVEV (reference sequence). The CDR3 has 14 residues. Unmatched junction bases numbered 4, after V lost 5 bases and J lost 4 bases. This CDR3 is CASSQQGINEKLFF. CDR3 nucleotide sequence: TGTGCCAGCAGTCAACAGGGGATTAATGAAAAACTGTTTTTT.

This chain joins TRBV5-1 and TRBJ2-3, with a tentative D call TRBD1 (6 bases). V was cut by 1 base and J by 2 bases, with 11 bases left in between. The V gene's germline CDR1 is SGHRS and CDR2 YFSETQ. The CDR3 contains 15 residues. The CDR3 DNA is TGCGCCAGCAGCTTGAGGGGGATATACACAGATACGCAGTATTTT. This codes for CASSLRGIYTDTQYF.

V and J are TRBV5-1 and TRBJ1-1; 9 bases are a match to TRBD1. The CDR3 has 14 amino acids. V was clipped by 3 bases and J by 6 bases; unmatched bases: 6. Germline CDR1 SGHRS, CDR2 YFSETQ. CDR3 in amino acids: CASSSGQGNAEAFF. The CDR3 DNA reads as TGCGCCAGCAGCTCGGGACAGGGAAATGCTGAAGCTTTCTTT.

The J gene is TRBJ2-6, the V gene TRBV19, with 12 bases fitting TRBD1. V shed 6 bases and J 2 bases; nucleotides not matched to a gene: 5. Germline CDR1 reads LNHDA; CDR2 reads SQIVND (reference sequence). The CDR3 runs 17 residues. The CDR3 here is CASRPGQGAPGANVLTF. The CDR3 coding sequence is TGTGCCAGTAGGCCGGGACAGGGGGCGCCTGGGGCCAACGTCCTGACTTTC.